Each of the 9 T cell receptor beta chains below was sequenced from the same sample in a study of cytomegalovirus exposure and HLA in healthy donors. The PCR contained 60 Vbeta and 13 Jbeta primers. Measured with immunoSEQ multiplex PCR; TCRdb has only the in-frame clones, and not every one. The table has roughly 140,000 clones, 60% to 85% seen once. Sequences were obtained from PBMCs. These receptors all come from a man aged 45-65 years in good health and CMV-seropositive.

The chain carries TRBV12-5 and TRBJ2-1, with TRBD2 as a possible D gene (6 bases). CDR3 length: 18 residues. Germline CDR1 reads LGHNT; CDR2 reads FRNRAP. Trimming shortened V by 0 bases and J by 0 bases, and 15 bases separated the two germline ends. The chain's CDR3 is CASGLVRGDFSSYNEQFF. The CDR3 DNA is TGTGCTAGTGGTTTGGTACGAGGGGACTTTAGCTCCTACAATGAGCAGTTCTTC. Based on the CDR3 plus reference TRBV12-5 and TRBJ2-1, the full variable domain is DARVTQTPRHKVTEMGQEVTMRCQPILGHNTVFWYRQTMMQGLELLAYFRNRAPLDDSGMPKDRFSAEMPDATLATLKIQPSEPRDSAVYFCASGLVRGDFSSYNEQFFGPGTRLTVL.

This clone was picked up one time. The rearrangement joins TRBV7-8 to TRBJ2-4; D might be TRBD2 (7 bases). V was shortened by 5 bases and J by 5 bases, with 16 bases between the two germline ends. CDR3 length: 15 amino acids. The germline CDR1 and CDR2 sequences are SGHVS and FQNEAQ. For the CDR3, the DNA is TGTGCCAGCAGCCCTCCCCGGGGGGCCGAAAACATTCAGTACTTC. It translates to CASSPPRGAENIQYF.

This chain links TRBV21-1 with TRBJ1-5; TRBD1, as called in the table, went unchecked against the DNA. TRBV21-1 is a pseudogene locus. The CDR3 loop spans 17 amino acids. CDR3: CASSIDYRDREYQPQHF. CDR3 in DNA: TGTGCCAGCAGCATAGACTACCGGGACAGGGAGTATCAGCCCCAGCATTTT.

The V and J genes are TRBV7-8 and TRBJ2-5; 12 positions agree with TRBD2. The CDR3 runs 20 residues. After removal of 0 bases from V and 5 bases from J, the junction contained 16 bases not matched to a gene. The germline V gene encodes CDR1 SGHVS and CDR2 FQNEAQ. The CDR3 loop is CASSLAGGLAGYDWAETQYF. CDR3 bases: TGTGCCAGCAGCTTAGCGGGGGGACTAGCGGGCTATGACTGGGCGGAGACCCAGTACTTC.

The chain employs TRBV7-9 and TRBJ1-5, with D tentatively TRBD1 (5 bases). CDR3 length equals 17 residues. V shed 1 base and J shed 3 bases, with 16 bases lying between them. Germline CDR1 reads SEHNR; CDR2 reads FQNEAQ (reference sequence). In DNA, the CDR3 is TGTGCCAGCAGCTTAGGAGGAGGGACGGCAGACAATCAGCCCCAGCATTTT. Residues: CASSLGGGTADNQPQHF.

V usage is TRBV28 and J usage is TRBJ2-1, with D unclear. The CDR3 loop spans 11 amino acids. Germline V gives CDR1 MDHEN, CDR2 SYDVKM. V was trimmed by 6 bases and J by 2 bases, leaving 2 bases between them. CDR3 sequence: CASSTYNEQFF. In DNA, the CDR3 is TGTGCCAGCAGCACCTACAATGAGCAGTTCTTC. The full variable domain, completed using reference TRBV28 and TRBJ2-1, is DVKVTQSSRYLVKRTGEKVFLECVQDMDHENMFWYRQDPGLGLRLIYFSYDVKMKEKGDIPEGYSVSREKKERFSLILESASTNQTSMYLCASSTYNEQFFGPGTRLTVL.

The CDR3 coding sequence is TGTGCCAGCAGTGAGCGACCACTGGTCAGGGAACAAGAGACCCAGTACTTC. Protein product: CASSERPLVREQETQYF. The J gene is TRBJ2-5, the V gene TRBV6-1; D may be TRBD1 (5 bases). Trimming removed 3 bases at V and 2 bases at J, with 19 bases between. Germline CDR1 MNHNS, CDR2 SASEGT. This CDR3 has 17 residues.

V gene TRBV6-1 combines with J gene TRBJ2-5; 7 bases agree with TRBD1. The CDR3 is 14 residues long. CDR1 MNHNS and CDR2 SASEGT come from the germline V gene. Trimming at V came to 9 bases and at J to 3 bases, leaving 10 bases not matched to a gene. DNA for the CDR3: TGTGCCAGTCGTAAGGGACAGTTCGAAGAGACCCAGTACTTC. Translation gives CASRKGQFEETQYF.

This clone was detected once. The rearrangement links TRBV4-2 to TRBJ2-7; D is uncertain. The CDR3 runs to 17 residues. The germline gives CDR1 LGHNA, CDR2 YNFKEQ. The ends were cut back, 0 bases at V and 4 bases at J, with 19 bases in the middle. CDR3 nucleotides: TGTGCCAGCAGCCAAGATTCGTCGCCTAGTGGTGGGTACGAGCAGTACTTC. It translates to CASSQDSSPSGGYEQYF.